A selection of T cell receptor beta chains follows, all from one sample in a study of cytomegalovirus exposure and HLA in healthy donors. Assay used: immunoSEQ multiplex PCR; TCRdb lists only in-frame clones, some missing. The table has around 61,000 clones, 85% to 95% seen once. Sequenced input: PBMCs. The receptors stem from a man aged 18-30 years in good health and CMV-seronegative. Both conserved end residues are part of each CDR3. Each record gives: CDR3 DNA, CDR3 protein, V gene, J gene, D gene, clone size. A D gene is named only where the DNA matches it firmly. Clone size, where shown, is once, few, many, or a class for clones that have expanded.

CDR3 DNA: TGTGCCAGCAGCCAAGAGACCAGGGGTTATGGCTACACCTTC
CDR3 protein: CASSQETRGYGYTF
V gene: TRBV14
J gene: TRBJ1-2
D gene: .
clone size: .

CDR3 DNA: TGTGCCAGCAGATCGAACACGGGAGGACTCTACAATGAGCAGTTCTTC
CDR3 protein: CASRSNTGGLYNEQFF
V gene: TRBV11-2
J gene: TRBJ2-1
D gene: TRBD2
clone size: .

CDR3 DNA: TGTGCCAGCAGCCTGGGACTAGCGGGAGATTTTGCAGATACGCAGTATTTT
CDR3 protein: CASSLGLAGDFADTQYF
V gene: TRBV7-8
J gene: TRBJ2-3
D gene: TRBD2
clone size: .

CDR3 DNA: TGTGCCAGTTGGACAGGGGATTCGGACACTGAAGCTTTCTTT
CDR3 protein: CASWTGDSDTEAFF
V gene: TRBV27
J gene: TRBJ1-1
D gene: TRBD1
clone size: .

CDR3 DNA: TGTGCCAGCAGCGTAACGACAGGGGCAGCCGGGGAGCTGTTTTTT
CDR3 protein: CASSVTTGAAGELFF
V gene: TRBV9
J gene: TRBJ2-2
D gene: TRBD1
clone size: .

CDR3 DNA: TGTGCCAGCAGCCGGGGGGCGAGTGAAGCTTTCTTT
CDR3 protein: CASSRGASEAFF
V gene: TRBV7-9
J gene: TRBJ1-1
D gene: .
clone size: .

CDR3 DNA: TGTGCCAGCAGCCAAGATCCAGGGGGACTCTTCTCTGGAAACACCATATATTTT
CDR3 protein: CASSQDPGGLFSGNTIYF
V gene: TRBV4-2
J gene: TRBJ1-3
D gene: TRBD1
clone size: few

CDR3 DNA: TGTGCCAGCGCCGGGACTAGCGGGGGGAACTCCTACGAGCAGTACTTC
CDR3 protein: CASAGTSGGNSYEQYF
V gene: TRBV18
J gene: TRBJ2-7
D gene: TRBD2
clone size: medium-sized

CDR3 DNA: TGTGCCAGCAGCCCCGAGGCGGGCTTCCAAGAGACCCAGTACTTC
CDR3 protein: CASSPEAGFQETQYF
V gene: TRBV9
J gene: TRBJ2-5
D gene: .
clone size: .

CDR3 DNA: TGTGCCAGCAGTGAATCTGCCCTCCCAGTGTGGAACACTGAAGCTTTCTTT
CDR3 protein: CASSESALPVWNTEAFF
V gene: TRBV6-1
J gene: TRBJ1-1
D gene: .
clone size: .

CDR3 DNA: TGCGCCAGCAGCTTGGGGACTACTTACAATGAGCAGTTCTTC
CDR3 protein: CASSLGTTYNEQFF
V gene: TRBV5-1
J gene: TRBJ2-1
D gene: .
clone size: .

CDR3 DNA: TGTGCCAGCAGTTTTAGTCAGGGGGACCTTGAAAAACTGTTTTTT
CDR3 protein: CASSFSQGDLEKLFF
V gene: TRBV6-5
J gene: TRBJ1-4
D gene: TRBD1
clone size: .

CDR3 DNA: TGTGCCAGCAGTGACTCGTTGGTTAGCCTGAACACCGGGGAGCTGTTTTTT
CDR3 protein: CASSDSLVSLNTGELFF
V gene: TRBV6-4
J gene: TRBJ2-2
D gene: .
clone size: .

CDR3 DNA: TGTGCCAGCGCGGACTATACAAAACAGTTCTTC
CDR3 protein: CASADYTKQFF
V gene: TRBV2
J gene: TRBJ2-1
D gene: .
clone size: .

CDR3 DNA: TGTGCCAGCAGCTTGGAGCGGTCGAACACCGGGGAGCTGTTTTTT
CDR3 protein: CASSLERSNTGELFF
V gene: TRBV5-4
J gene: TRBJ2-2
D gene: .
clone size: .

CDR3 DNA: TGCGCCAGCAGCTTGGCCCCAGACAATGAGCAGTTCTTC
CDR3 protein: CASSLAPDNEQFF
V gene: TRBV5-1
J gene: TRBJ2-1
D gene: .
clone size: .

CDR3 DNA: TGTGCCAGCAGCCACCGGGACAGCGGCACCGGGGAGCTGTTTTTT
CDR3 protein: CASSHRDSGTGELFF
V gene: TRBV11-2
J gene: TRBJ2-2
D gene: TRBD1
clone size: .

CDR3 DNA: TGTGCCAGCAGTACTCCGGGACTAGGCCTAGGGAGCGGGGAGCTGTTTTTT
CDR3 protein: CASSTPGLGLGSGELFF
V gene: TRBV25-1
J gene: TRBJ2-2
D gene: TRBD2
clone size: .

CDR3 DNA: TGTGCCAGTAGTCTTCTAGCGGGAGGGCAGTACGAGCAGTACTTC
CDR3 protein: CASSLLAGGQYEQYF
V gene: TRBV19
J gene: TRBJ2-7
D gene: TRBD2
clone size: .

CDR3 DNA: TGTGCCAGCAGCTTACAGGGCCTATCCACAGATACGCAGTATTTT
CDR3 protein: CASSLQGLSTDTQYF
V gene: TRBV11-3
J gene: TRBJ2-3
D gene: .
clone size: .

CDR3 DNA: TGTGCCAGCAGTTTAGTAGCGGTTAGCACAGATACGCAGTATTTT
CDR3 protein: CASSLVAVSTDTQYF
V gene: TRBV28
J gene: TRBJ2-3
D gene: .
clone size: .

CDR3 DNA: TGTGCCAGCAGCCAACGACTAGCGCTAACCGAGACCCAGTACTTC
CDR3 protein: CASSQRLALTETQYF
V gene: TRBV11-2
J gene: TRBJ2-5
D gene: TRBD2
clone size: .

CDR3 DNA: TGTGCCATCAATTCCGCCGGGACTAGCGGTTACAATGAGCAGTTCTTC
CDR3 protein: CAINSAGTSGYNEQFF
V gene: TRBV10-3
J gene: TRBJ2-1
D gene: TRBD2
clone size: .

CDR3 DNA: TGTGCCAGCAGCGTAGCTGGGGGACAGACCACTGAAGCTTTCTTT
CDR3 protein: CASSVAGGQTTEAFF
V gene: TRBV9
J gene: TRBJ1-1
D gene: TRBD1
clone size: once

CDR3 DNA: TGTGCCATCAGCCCCCGGGACAGGGCCTCAGTGGACACTGAAGCTTTCTTT
CDR3 protein: CAISPRDRASVDTEAFF
V gene: TRBV10-3
J gene: TRBJ1-1
D gene: TRBD1
clone size: .

CDR3 DNA: TGTGCCAGCCTTAGCGTCTCCTACGAGCAGTACTTC
CDR3 protein: CASLSVSYEQYF
V gene: TRBV28
J gene: TRBJ2-7
D gene: .
clone size: .

CDR3 DNA: TGTGCCAGCAGTCCCCGGTCCGACAATGAGCAGTTCTTC
CDR3 protein: CASSPRSDNEQFF
V gene: TRBV28
J gene: TRBJ2-1
D gene: .
clone size: .

CDR3 DNA: TGTGCCAGCAGCGATCGTGGGCAGTCGTGGAACACCGGGGAGCTGTTTTTT
CDR3 protein: CASSDRGQSWNTGELFF
V gene: TRBV5-6
J gene: TRBJ2-2
D gene: .
clone size: .

CDR3 DNA: TGTGCCAGCAGCGGGGGACTTTGGGGGCAGCCCCAGCATTTT
CDR3 protein: CASSGGLWGQPQHF
V gene: TRBV9
J gene: TRBJ1-5
D gene: .
clone size: once

CDR3 DNA: TGTGCCACCATGTCGTTAGCCTCCTACAATGAGCAGTTCTTC
CDR3 protein: CATMSLASYNEQFF
V gene: TRBV15
J gene: TRBJ2-1
D gene: .
clone size: once

CDR3 DNA: TGTGCCAGCTCATCCGGAGGAGAGACCCAGTACTTC
CDR3 protein: CASSSGGETQYF
V gene: TRBV18
J gene: TRBJ2-5
D gene: .
clone size: .

CDR3 DNA: TGTGCCAGTAGGACTAGGGGAGGGCACACAGATACGCAGTATTTT
CDR3 protein: CASRTRGGHTDTQYF
V gene: TRBV19
J gene: TRBJ2-3
D gene: TRBD2
clone size: .

CDR3 DNA: TGTGCCACCAGCAGAGATCGGCCAGGAAAACGCACCGGGGAGCTGTTTTTT
CDR3 protein: CATSRDRPGKRTGELFF
V gene: TRBV15
J gene: TRBJ2-2
D gene: .
clone size: once

CDR3 DNA: TGTGCCAGCGGGCCTGGGACTATATCTACGAAGCAGTACTTC
CDR3 protein: CASGPGTISTKQYF
V gene: TRBV27
J gene: TRBJ2-7
D gene: TRBD2
clone size: .

CDR3 DNA: TGTGCCAGCAGCTTGGGACTAGCGGTTGGGAATGAGCAGTTCTTC
CDR3 protein: CASSLGLAVGNEQFF
V gene: TRBV11-3
J gene: TRBJ2-1
D gene: TRBD2
clone size: .

CDR3 DNA: TGTGCCAGCAGCCCCCCGCGGGGAGGGAGGGAGACCCAGTACTTC
CDR3 protein: CASSPPRGGRETQYF
V gene: TRBV5-6
J gene: TRBJ2-5
D gene: TRBD2
clone size: .

CDR3 DNA: TGCAGCGTAGAATCACCGCGGGAGACCCAGTACTTC
CDR3 protein: CSVESPRETQYF
V gene: TRBV29-1
J gene: TRBJ2-5
D gene: .
clone size: .

CDR3 DNA: TGTGCCAGTATCCCTCCGGGAGGGGACACCGGGGAGCTGTTTTTT
CDR3 protein: CASIPPGGDTGELFF
V gene: TRBV19
J gene: TRBJ2-2
D gene: TRBD2
clone size: .

CDR3 DNA: TGTGCCAGCAGGTTAGGGCTAGCGAATGAGCAGTTCTTC
CDR3 protein: CASRLGLANEQFF
V gene: TRBV27
J gene: TRBJ2-1
D gene: .
clone size: .

CDR3 DNA: TGTGCCAGCAGCTTAGTGTATTGGGAGGAATTGGCGGGGTCGAACACCGGGGAGCTGTTTTTT
CDR3 protein: CASSLVYWEELAGSNTGELFF
V gene: TRBV7-8
J gene: TRBJ2-2
D gene: .
clone size: .

CDR3 DNA: TGTGCCAGCAGTGAACCAGGGCTTGGTCAGCCCCAGCATTTT
CDR3 protein: CASSEPGLGQPQHF
V gene: TRBV2
J gene: TRBJ1-5
D gene: .
clone size: .

CDR3 DNA: TGCGCCAGCAGCCAAAACCAAGCGGAACCCTACGAGCAGTACTTC
CDR3 protein: CASSQNQAEPYEQYF
V gene: TRBV4-1
J gene: TRBJ2-7
D gene: .
clone size: .